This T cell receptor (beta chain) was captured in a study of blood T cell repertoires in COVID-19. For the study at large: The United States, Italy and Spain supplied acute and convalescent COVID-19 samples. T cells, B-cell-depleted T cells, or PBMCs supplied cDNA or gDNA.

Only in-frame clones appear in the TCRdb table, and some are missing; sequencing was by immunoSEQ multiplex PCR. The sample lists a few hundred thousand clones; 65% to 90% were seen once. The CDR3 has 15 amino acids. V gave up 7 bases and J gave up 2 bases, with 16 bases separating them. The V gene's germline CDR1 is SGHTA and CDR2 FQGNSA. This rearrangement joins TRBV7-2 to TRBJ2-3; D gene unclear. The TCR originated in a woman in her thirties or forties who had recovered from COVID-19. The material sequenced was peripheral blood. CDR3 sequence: CASTPRGLNTDTQYF. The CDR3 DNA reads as TGTGCCAGCACCCCCCGAGGCCTGAACACAGATACGCAGTATTTT.